The rows below give T cell receptor beta chains drawn from one sample of a study of OX40 agonist ivuxolimab in advanced cancers. Sequenced by immunoSEQ multiplex PCR; TCRdb stores in-frame clones only, minus some. The sample yields approximately 70,000 clones, 90% to 95% seen once. This specimen was CD4+ or CD8+ T cells sorted from blood, taken in a trial of the OX40 agonist ivuxolimab. All receptors come from an adult with an advanced solid tumor such as melanoma, head and neck, liver or kidney cancer. Both conserved end residues are trimmed from each CDR3. Fields, in order: V gene, CDR3 length, J gene, CDR3 protein.

TRBV7-3	15	TRBJ2-6	ASSLRGGPSGANVLT
TRBV30	15	TRBJ2-2	AWSKGRGGGVTGELF
TRBV4-1	13	TRBJ2-1	ASSSSGRGRDEQF
TRBV27	13	TRBJ2-7	ASSTGVWGEYEQY
TRBV7-7	12	TRBJ2-7	ASRSDRGRHEQY
TRBV5-1	12	TRBJ1-2	ASSLQGLTYGYT
TRBV6-5	12	TRBJ1-1	ASSYQVVGTEAF
TRBV29-1	9	TRBJ2-4	SVERGGLLY
TRBV7-3	11	TRBJ2-2	ASSSPPAGELF
TRBV7-2	13	TRBJ2-2	ASSLMSGAGGELF
TRBV28	11	TRBJ2-7	ASEEGRTYEQY
TRBV7-2	12	TRBJ1-6	ASSLNARSSALH
TRBV2	14	TRBJ1-2	ASSGGQGAGTYGYT
TRBV4-2	13	TRBJ2-2	ASSPPGNIGGELF
TRBV18	12	TRBJ1-5	ASSPTADDQPQH
TRBV11-2	12	TRBJ2-2	ASSLIRVTGELF
TRBV28	13	TRBJ1-5	ASSTDRVGNQPQH
TRBV5-4	16	TRBJ2-1	ASSPGRRVAGGPGEQF
TRBV7-2	9	TRBJ2-7	ASSSNFEQY
TRBV27	15	TRBJ2-1	ASSPQWLAGVGNEQF
TRBV5-6	10	TRBJ1-2	ASSLANYGYT
TRBV18	11	TRBJ2-5	ASSRTGGETQY
TRBV5-1	15	TRBJ2-2	ASSPPGQGANTGELF
TRBV27	13	TRBJ2-6	ASSGRGTGANVLT
TRBV7-9	12	TRBJ1-4	ASSLDRVSEKLF
TRBV30	11	TRBJ1-1	AWSENPNTEAF
TRBV2	9	TRBJ2-7	ASGQFHEQY
TRBV5-1	14	TRBJ2-6	ASSLHSYSGANVLT
TRBV6-5	13	TRBJ1-2	ASRWTGGTDYGYT
TRBV5-1	14	TRBJ2-3	ASSMGLKHSTDTQY
TRBV5-1	13	TRBJ2-7	ASSLKASPSYEQY
TRBV7-2	14	TRBJ2-7	ASSSSRGTGENEQY
TRBV11-2	12	TRBJ2-1	ASSPWVERDEQF
TRBV18	12	TRBJ1-2	ASSPSPDFYGYT
TRBV4-1	13	TRBJ2-2	ASSQSTGYTGELF
TRBV11-3	13	TRBJ2-1	ASSLDRIAGDSIF
TRBV4-1	11	TRBJ2-7	ASSLQGSYEQY
TRBV5-6	13	TRBJ2-7	ASSLSLRVLPEQY
TRBV12-5	12	TRBJ1-2	ASGSPRGQGGYT
TRBV5-8	11	TRBJ1-2	ASSFSGWTAAT